These T cell receptor beta chains were read from a single sample in a study of blood T cell repertoires in COVID-19. Profiled with immunoSEQ multiplex PCR; TCRdb holds only in-frame clones, not every one. The sample has 470,000 or so clones, roughly 88% seen once. The sequenced sample was peripheral blood. The origin of the receptors is a human donor in a cohort sampled during active COVID-19. CDR3s include the opening cysteine and the closing phenylalanine or tryptophan. The order of the fields is V gene, D gene, clone size, J gene, CDR3 DNA, CDR3 protein. The D gene is left open where the match is weak. Clone size is stated in some rows and not others, as once, few, many or a class when expanded.

>TRBV9|-|-|TRBJ1-3
TGTGCCAGCAGCGTAGATGTGAGCTCTGGAAACACCATATATTTT
CASSVDVSSGNTIYF
>TRBV6-5|-|once|TRBJ2-1
TGTGCCAGCAGTTACTCCGACGGGAGTGGGCGGGGTGAGCAGTTCTTC
CASSYSDGSGRGEQFF
>TRBV4-3|-|-|TRBJ1-3
TGCGCCAGCAGCCAAGAGGTACCAGGATCCTCTGGAAACACCATATATTTT
CASSQEVPGSSGNTIYF
>TRBV11-3|TRBD1|-|TRBJ2-6
TGTGCCAGCAGCGCCGGGACAGGGAATTATCGGAGGCCTGGGGCCAACGTCCTGACTTTC
CASSAGTGNYRRPGANVLTF
>TRBV7-2|-|-|TRBJ1-2
TGTGCCAGCAGCTCCCTCCGCCAGGCGATCTATGGCTACACCTTC
CASSSLRQAIYGYTF
>TRBV30|TRBD1|few|TRBJ1-4
TGTGCCTGTGAACTGACAGGGGCGTTTGGTGAAAAACTGTTTTTT
CACELTGAFGEKLFF
>TRBV5-1|-|-|TRBJ1-4
TGCGCCAGCAGCCCCGGACAGCTTAATGAAAAACTGTTTTTT
CASSPGQLNEKLFF
>TRBV7-2|-|-|TRBJ1-2
TGTGCCAGCAGCGAACGTTCTCAGGGGTACTATGGCTACACCTTC
CASSERSQGYYGYTF
>TRBV28|-|-|TRBJ1-6
TGTGCCAGCAGTTTAATAAAAGGGAGGAGCTCCTATAATTCACCCCTCCACTTT
CASSLIKGRSSYNSPLHF
>TRBV28|TRBD1|-|TRBJ1-5
TGTGCCAGCAGTTTTCGGTCGTCGGGGACAGGGCTATTTCGGCAGCCCCAGCATTTT
CASSFRSSGTGLFRQPQHF
>TRBV10-1|TRBD2|once|TRBJ2-5
TGCGCCAGCATCTGGAGGACTAGCGGGAGGAAAGAGACCCAGTACTTC
CASIWRTSGRKETQYF
>TRBV11-2|-|once|TRBJ2-7
TGTGCCAGCAGCTCCTCTCCCCAAGGGAGAGGTTACGAGCAGTACTTC
CASSSSPQGRGYEQYF
>TRBV9|TRBD1|-|TRBJ1-1
TGTGCCAGCAGCGTTCAGGGGGCCGGAACTGAAGCTTTCTTT
CASSVQGAGTEAFF